The 32 T cell receptor beta chains reported below all come from one sample, sequenced in a study of blood T cell repertoires in COVID-19. Method: immunoSEQ multiplex PCR; TCRdb's copy keeps in-frame clones and lacks some. This table holds approximately 280,000 clones, roughly 87% found once. The material sequenced was peripheral blood. Receptors originate from a man between 18 and 35 years old with active or convalescent COVID-19.

With regard to this clone: This likely came from a read error, as a far larger clone is one base away. The same CDR3 arises from other DNA sequences in this sample as well. The chain links TRBV27 to TRBJ1-1, with 8 bases lining up with TRBD1. Looked up from germline, CDR1 is MNHEY and CDR2 is SMNVEV (reference sequence). V lost 2 bases to trimming and J lost 1 base; unmatched junction nucleotides: 0. There are 14 residues in the CDR3. For the CDR3, the DNA is TGTGCCAGCAGTTTAGGACAGGGGAACACTGAAGCTTTCTTT. Translating it yields CASSLGQGNTEAFF.

V is TRBV6-2 or TRBV6-3 and J is TRBJ1-2, with TRBD1 identical over 10 bases. CDR3 length equals 14 residues. V lost 4 bases and J lost 4; bases outside the gene matches: 3. Germline CDR1 reads MNHEY; CDR2 reads SVGEGT. Here the CDR3 DNA reads TGTGCCAGCAGTTCCGGGACAGGGGCCTATGGCTACACCTTC. Translated: CASSSGTGAYGYTF.

The chain couples TRBV9 to TRBJ2-1; TRBD2 might be the D (6 bases). This CDR3 is built from 14 residues. Trimming removed 3 bases at V and 1 base at J, with 8 bases between. Germline CDR1 SGDLS, CDR2 YYNGEE. CDR3 DNA sequence: TGTGCCAGCAGCGGGGGAGGATCCTACAATGAGCAGTTCTTC. Translated: CASSGGGSYNEQFF. The whole variable domain, filled in from reference TRBV9 and TRBJ2-1, reads DSGVTQTPKHLITATGQRVTLRCSPRSGDLSVYWYQQSLDQGLQFLIQYYNGEERAKGNILERFSAQQFPDLHSELNLSSLELGDSALYFCASSGGGSYNEQFFGPGTRLTVL.

The chain couples TRBV6-5 to TRBJ2-1, with 7 nucleotides matching TRBD1. CDR3 length: 15 residues. Germline V gene sequence: CDR1 MNHEY, CDR2 SVGAGI. V gave up 0 bases and J gave up 6 bases; unmatched junction bases: 5. CDR3 in DNA: TGTGCCAGCAGTTACTCGCCGACAGGGTCCAATGAGCAGTTCTTC. Translation: CASSYSPTGSNEQFF.

This clone appeared a single time. The rearrangement uses TRBV2 and TRBJ1-4; TRBD1 might be the D (5 bases). The CDR3 runs 16 residues. Looked up from germline, CDR1 is SNHLY and CDR2 is FYNNEI. The ends were cut back, 3 bases at V and 2 bases at J, with 13 bases in the middle. DNA of the CDR3: TGTGCCAGCAGTGAGTTTAGACAGACCACTAATGAAAAACTGTTTTTT. Amino acids: CASSEFRQTTNEKLFF.

The chain has TRBV20-1 and TRBJ2-1; D remains ambiguous. Germline-derived CDR1 and CDR2 are DFQATT and SNEGSKA (reference sequence). This CDR3 is 11 amino acids long. The germline V and J ends were trimmed by 7 bases and 10 bases, with 14 bases remaining between them. CDR3 amino acids: CSVEVFTEQFF. The CDR3 DNA reads TGCAGTGTCGAGGTTTTCACCGAGCAGTTCTTC.

The chain is built from TRBV20-1 and TRBJ1-5; D possibly corresponds to TRBD1 (6 bases). Germline CDR1 reads DFQATT; CDR2 reads SNEGSKA (reference sequence). The ends were cut back, 3 bases at V and 5 bases at J, with 11 bases in the middle. The CDR3 has 13 amino acids. This CDR3 reads CSASWGPYQPQHF. In DNA form, the CDR3 reads TGCAGTGCTAGTTGGGGGCCGTATCAGCCCCAGCATTTT.

The chain recombines TRBV10-3 with TRBJ2-7; weak D call: TRBD2 (5 bases). V was clipped by 5 bases and J by 0 bases, with 11 bases between them. From germline, CDR1 is ENHRY and CDR2 SYGVKD. This CDR3 contains 14 residues. The CDR3 DNA reads TGTGCCATCAGTTTGTTGGGGAGCTCCTACGAGCAGTACTTC. This sequence encodes CAISLLGSSYEQYF.

The chain employs TRBV4-1 and TRBJ1-6, with TRBD1 matching over 8 bases. This CDR3 comprises 15 residues. The V and J ends lost 0 bases and 12 bases, in that order; junction bases with no gene match: 7. CDR1 and CDR2 from the germline V gene are MGHRA and YSYEKL. DNA of the CDR3: TGCGCCAGCAGCCAAGAGTGGGACAGGCTATTACCCCTCCACTTT. It yields the protein CASSQEWDRLLPLHF.

This chain connects TRBV19 to TRBJ1-2, with D perhaps TRBD1 (6 bases). V lost 5 bases to trimming and J lost 2 bases, with 15 bases between them. The CDR3 is made up of 15 amino acids. Germline V lookup: CDR1 LNHDA, CDR2 SQIVND (reference sequence). CDR3 sequence reads: CASSADPGQNYGYTF. In DNA, the CDR3 is TGTGCCAGTAGTGCGGATCCGGGACAAAACTATGGCTACACCTTC. Based on the CDR3 plus reference TRBV19 and TRBJ1-2, the full variable domain is DGGITQSPKYLFRKEGQNVTLSCEQNLNHDAMYWYRQDPGQGLRLIYYSQIVNDFQKGDIAEGYSVSREKKESFPLTVTSAQKNPTAFYLCASSADPGQNYGYTFGSGTRLTVV.

This chain links TRBV3-1 (or the pseudogene TRBV3-2) with TRBJ1-6; 9 nucleotides agree with TRBD1. Unmatched junction bases numbered 11, after V lost 10 bases and J lost 10 bases. Germline V CDR1 and CDR2: LGHDT, YNNKEL (reference sequence). This CDR3 is 14 amino acids long. CDR3 bases: TGTGCCACCCATCTGGGACAGGGAAACTCACCCCTCCACTTT. It specifies CATHLGQGNSPLHF.

The CDR3 here is CASSPRRATNEKLFF. In nucleotides, the CDR3 is TGTGCCAGCAGTCCGAGGAGGGCAACTAATGAAAAACTGTTTTTT. The chain links TRBV6-5 to TRBJ1-4; D gene unclear. The ends were cut back, 5 bases at V and 0 bases at J, with 10 bases in the middle. Germline V CDR1 and CDR2: MNHEY, SVGAGI. This CDR3 has 15 residues.

The rearrangement uses TRBV11-2 and TRBJ2-5, with 9 bases fitting TRBD1. J lost 7 bases, V lost 7 bases, and 7 bases had no gene match. There are 13 residues in the CDR3. Looked up from germline, CDR1 is SGHAT and CDR2 is FQNNGV. This CDR3 is CASIRDRVGTQYF. CDR3 sequence (DNA): TGTGCCAGCATCCGGGACAGGGTAGGGACCCAGTACTTC.

The sample holds one count of this clone. The chain uses TRBV4-3 and TRBJ1-1; D may be TRBD1 (6 bases). Trimming cost V 0 bases and J 5 bases, with 13 bases left between them. Germline V lookup: CDR1 LGHNA, CDR2 YSLEER. This CDR3 has 15 residues. In DNA form, the CDR3 reads TGCGCCAGCAGCCAAGATAATCCTACAGGGACTGAAGCTTTCTTT. It codes for CASSQDNPTGTEAFF.

V usage is TRBV7-9 and J usage is TRBJ2-1; D perhaps matches TRBD1 (6 bases). The CDR3 extends over 16 amino acids. Looked up from germline, CDR1 is SEHNR and CDR2 is FQNEAQ (reference sequence). The V end was cut by 4 bases, the J end by 0 bases, with 13 bases between. In nucleotides, the CDR3 is TGTGCCAGCAGCTATTCCAGAGGGGGCTCCTACAATGAGCAGTTCTTC. As protein: CASSYSRGGSYNEQFF.

V and J are TRBV2 and TRBJ1-5; 10 bases map to TRBD1. Trimming took 6 bases from V and 5 from J; bases not matched to a gene: 13. Germline V gene lookup returns CDR1 SNHLY and CDR2 FYNNEI. CDR3 size: 17 residues. This CDR3 is CASRGQGILEGDQPQHF. Here the CDR3 DNA reads TGTGCCAGCAGGGGACAGGGGATACTAGAAGGAGATCAGCCCCAGCATTTT.

This clone was picked up a small number of times. The rearrangement uses TRBV3-1 (or the pseudogene TRBV3-2) and TRBJ1-2; no firm D call. Trimming took 3 bases from V and 1 from J, leaving 9 bases between them. The CDR3 sequence is 14 residues long. From germline, CDR1 is LGHDT and CDR2 YNNKEL (reference sequence). The CDR3 DNA reads TGTGCCAGCAGCCAGCTAGCCAGTAACTATGGCTACACCTTC. It specifies CASSQLASNYGYTF.

The chain couples TRBV5-8 to TRBJ2-3; D is unresolved. Germline CDR1 is SGHTS and CDR2 is YDEGEE. The CDR3 consists of 12 residues. The germline V and J ends were trimmed by 7 bases and 0 bases, with 6 bases remaining between them. CDR3 protein: CASGLSTDTQYF. The CDR3 DNA reads as TGTGCCAGCGGCCTTAGCACAGATACGCAGTATTTT.

This sequence joins TRBV7-6 and TRBJ2-3, with D maybe TRBD2 (6 bases). This CDR3 spans 15 amino acids. The V and J ends lost 7 bases and 2 bases respectively, with 16 bases between them. CDR1 is SGHVS, CDR2 FNYEAQ, per germline. This chain's CDR3 is CASTEQTGVTDTQYF. The CDR3 coding sequence is TGTGCCAGCACAGAACAGACGGGGGTCACAGATACGCAGTATTTT.

The chain combines TRBV10-1 with TRBJ2-5; TRBD2 matches 11 bases. CDR3 length: 16 amino acids. Germline assignment: CDR1 WNHNN and CDR2 SYGVQD (reference sequence). The J segment lost 4 bases and the V segment lost 0 bases, leaving 4 bases of the junction unmatched. Here the CDR3 DNA reads TGCGCCAGCAGTGAGTCGAGGGGACTAGCGGCAGAGACCCAGTACTTC. Translation gives CASSESRGLAAETQYF.

This chain uses TRBV7-6 with TRBJ2-3; TRBD1 aligns across 8 bases. The length of the CDR3 is 16 residues. The germline CDR1 and CDR2 sequences are SGHVS and FNYEAQ. Losses at the gene ends were 5 bases for V and 0 bases for J; bases not matched to a gene: 7. CDR3 bases: TGTGCCAGCAGCACCCTCAGGGGGCGAAGCACAGATACGCAGTATTTT. Amino acid sequence: CASSTLRGRSTDTQYF.

V and J are TRBV24-1 and TRBJ1-3, with TRBD1 matching 9 bases. J lost 1 base, V lost 12 bases, and 9 bases had no gene match. Germline assignment: CDR1 KGHDR and CDR2 SFDVKD. The CDR3 length is 15 residues. CDR3 residues: CAARDRVRSGNTIYF. The CDR3 nucleotides are TGTGCCGCAAGGGACAGGGTCAGGTCTGGAAACACCATATATTTT.

This clone was seen only a few times. The chain links TRBV13 to TRBJ2-2, with no clear D. The CDR3 has 12 amino acids. Germline loops: CDR1 PRHDT, CDR2 FYEKMQ (reference sequence). V lost 7 bases, J lost 4 bases, and 7 bases lay in between. This chain's CDR3 is CASILPTGELFF. For the CDR3, the DNA is TGTGCCAGCATCCTTCCCACCGGGGAGCTGTTTTTT.

A few counts support this clone. J is TRBJ2-3 and V is TRBV6-1; 7 bases line up with TRBD1. V was clipped by 0 bases and J by 0 bases; unmatched bases: 0. This CDR3 contains 15 residues. Looked up from germline, CDR1 is MNHNS and CDR2 is SASEGT. CDR3 in amino acids: CASSEATGSTDTQYF. CDR3 DNA sequence: TGTGCCAGCAGTGAAGCGACAGGGAGCACAGATACGCAGTATTTT.

The chain has TRBV2 and TRBJ2-3; 12 bases fit TRBD1. The CDR3 is 18 residues long. Germline values: CDR1 SNHLY, CDR2 FYNNEI. The junction had 12 bases not matched to a gene; V was cut back by 7 bases and J by 1 base. CDR3 protein: CASNVPGQGALGTDTQYF. The CDR3, as DNA: TGTGCCAGCAACGTACCGGGACAGGGGGCGCTGGGCACAGATACGCAGTATTTT.

The rearrangement uses TRBV25-1 and TRBJ2-6; 7 positions match TRBD1. This CDR3 is 18 amino acids long. Unmatched junction bases numbered 6, after V lost 1 base and J lost 0 bases. Germline V gene lookup returns CDR1 MGHDK and CDR2 SYGVNS. CDR3 in amino acids: CASSEFPTGNSGANVLTF. DNA of the CDR3: TGTGCCAGCAGTGAATTCCCGACAGGGAACTCTGGGGCCAACGTCCTGACTTTC.

To note about this clone: The junction differs from germline at one of its ends, possibly a read error. V usage is TRBV5-1 and J usage is TRBJ1-2; D call uncertain. The V gene's germline CDR1 is SGHRS and CDR2 YFSETQ. The CDR3 is 12 residues long. CDR3 sequence: CASSLSPGISFF. The CDR3 nucleotides are TGCGCCAGCAGCCTGAGTCCAGGAATCTCTTTCTTC.

The chain carries TRBV5-6 and TRBJ1-2, with TRBD1 matching over 7 bases. Trimming removed 4 bases from V and 8 bases from J; junction bases left unmatched: 8. The germline V gene encodes CDR1 SGHDT and CDR2 YYEEEE. The CDR3 contains 13 residues. CDR3 in DNA: TGTGCCAGCAGCCCGAGACAGGGTGGAGGCTACACCTTC. Translation gives CASSPRQGGGYTF. The complete variable domain, with remaining parts taken from reference TRBV5-6 and TRBJ1-2, reads DAGVTQSPTHLIKTRGQQVTLRCSPKSGHDTVSWYQQALGQGPQFIFQYYEEEERQRGNFPDRFSGHQFPNYSSELNVNALLLGDSALYLCASSPRQGGGYTFGSGTRLTVV.

This clone has a handful of counts. The chain links TRBV9 to TRBJ2-1, with 7 bases matching TRBD2. The CDR3 is 16 amino acids. From germline, CDR1 is SGDLS and CDR2 YYNGEE. V lost 3 bases to trimming and J lost 2 bases; unmatched junction nucleotides: 8. The CDR3 nucleotides are TGTGCCAGCAGCGGTGGGGTCGGGGGGACCTACAATGAGCAGTTCTTC. Amino acid sequence: CASSGGVGGTYNEQFF.

This clone was seen at least ten times. The chain couples TRBV15 to TRBJ2-6; tentatively, D is TRBD2 (6 bases). Deletions cut 0 bases from V and 3 bases from J, with 6 bases between. The germline CDR1 and CDR2 sequences are LNHNV and YYDKDF (reference sequence). The CDR3 loop spans 15 amino acids. This CDR3 reads CATSRDSGGANVLTF. The CDR3 nucleotides read TGTGCCACCAGCAGAGATAGCGGTGGGGCCAACGTCCTGACTTTC.

This clone was found once. The rearrangement links TRBV27 to TRBJ2-5; TRBD2 agrees at 7 bases. The CDR3 runs 14 residues. Germline assignment: CDR1 MNHEY and CDR2 SMNVEV (reference sequence). Germline trimming cut 6 bases from V and 0 bases from J; bases unmatched to any gene: 4. In DNA form, the CDR3 reads TGTGCCAGCAGGAAGCGGGGATACCAAGAGACCCAGTACTTC. Protein sequence: CASRKRGYQETQYF.

This sequence joins TRBV5-5 and TRBJ2-2; 10 bases line up with TRBD1. The V gene's germline CDR1 is SGHKS and CDR2 YYEKEE (reference sequence). CDR3 size: 17 residues. J was trimmed by 5 bases and V by 4 bases; bases with no gene match: 11. Here the CDR3 reads CASSTRPGQGITGELFF. CDR3 bases: TGTGCCAGCAGCACCCGACCGGGACAGGGGATAACCGGGGAGCTGTTTTTT.